Following are 13 T cell receptor beta chains from one sample sequenced in a study of chemoradiotherapy in HPV16-positive cancers. Profiled with immunoSEQ multiplex PCR; TCRdb holds only in-frame clones, not every one. The profile shows fewer than 35,000 clones, 93% of them singletons. The sample here was blood, taken from a patient who underwent chemoradiotherapy. These receptors were obtained from a human donor with HPV-associated anogenital cancer.

The rearrangement links TRBV19 to TRBJ1-4, with TRBD1 identical over 11 bases. The CDR3 runs to 16 residues. V dropped 5 bases and J dropped 2; count of bases not matched to a gene: 4. Germline values: CDR1 LNHDA, CDR2 SQIVND (reference sequence). CDR3 residues: CASSGQGASTNEKLFF. In DNA form, the CDR3 reads TGTGCCAGTAGTGGACAGGGGGCTTCGACTAATGAAAAACTGTTTTTT. The full variable domain, in which reference TRBV19 and TRBJ1-4 provide the parts outside the CDR3, is DGGITQSPKYLFRKEGQNVTLSCEQNLNHDAMYWYRQDPGQGLRLIYYSQIVNDFQKGDIAEGYSVSREKKESFPLTVTSAQKNPTAFYLCASSGQGASTNEKLFFGSGTQLSVL.

The chain is built from TRBV7-9 and TRBJ1-2; TRBD1 aligns across 8 bases. The CDR3 runs 16 residues. CDR1 and CDR2 (germline): SEHNR, FQNEAQ (reference sequence). J gave up 0 bases and V 5 bases, and 8 bases lay outside the gene matches. The CDR3 region is CASSPRTGITNYGYTF. CDR3 DNA: TGTGCCAGCAGCCCAAGGACAGGGATAACTAACTATGGCTACACCTTC.

J is TRBJ2-7 and V is TRBV10-3, with 7 bases matching TRBD1. The CDR3 totals 14 residues. With 9 bases clipped from V and 2 bases from J, the junction kept 10 bases outside the gene matches. Germline CDR1 ENHRY, CDR2 SYGVKD. CDR3 loop: CAIEGTDHPYEQYF. As DNA, the CDR3 is TGTGCCATAGAAGGGACAGACCATCCCTACGAGCAGTACTTC.

The chain uses TRBV5-6 and TRBJ2-2, with a tentative D call TRBD1 (6 bases). V lost 2 bases to trimming and J lost 2 bases, with 13 bases between them. The germline CDR1 and CDR2 sequences are SGHDT and YYEEEE. The length of the CDR3 is 16 residues. CDR3 nucleotide sequence: TGTGCCAGCAGCTTATGGGCCAGGGGAAACACCGGGGAGCTGTTTTTT. Amino acid sequence: CASSLWARGNTGELFF.

The chain joins TRBV18 to TRBJ1-5; D gene uncertain. CDR3 length: 14 residues. Deletions cut 2 bases from V and 3 bases from J, with 8 bases between. The germline V gene has CDR1 KGHSH and CDR2 LQKENI. The CDR3 DNA reads as TGTGCCAGCTCACCAGGAGGCCCCAATCAGCCCCAGCATTTT. Residues: CASSPGGPNQPQHF.

The chain employs TRBV28 and TRBJ1-2; 7 bases match TRBD1. V shed 7 bases, J shed 4 bases, and the junction held 6 bases outside the gene matches. The CDR3 extends over 13 amino acids. The V gene's germline CDR1 is MDHEN and CDR2 SYDVKM. The CDR3 sequence is CASTTGQPYGYTF. The CDR3 nucleotides are TGTGCCAGCACCACGGGACAGCCCTATGGCTACACCTTC.

The rearrangement uses TRBV27 and TRBJ2-7; 10 nucleotides match TRBD1. The germline gives CDR1 MNHEY, CDR2 SMNVEV (reference sequence). The CDR3 has 19 amino acids. J gave up 3 bases and V 3 bases, and 17 bases lay outside the gene matches. CDR3 sequence: CASSFPDRGRFKGNYEQYF. The CDR3 DNA reads TGTGCCAGCAGTTTCCCCGACAGGGGGCGCTTTAAGGGCAACTACGAGCAGTACTTC.

The chain employs TRBV18 and TRBJ2-1, with D tentatively TRBD2 (6 bases). V shed 6 bases and J shed 12 bases, with 12 bases lying between them. The CDR3 has 11 residues. Germline CDR1 is KGHSH and CDR2 is LQKENI. CDR3 in amino acids: CASSIRDLQFF. CDR3 DNA: TGTGCCAGCTCGATCCGGGACTTGCAGTTCTTC.

J is TRBJ2-5 and V is TRBV5-5, with a weak D call TRBD1 (5 bases). CDR3 length equals 15 residues. Germline V lookup: CDR1 SGHKS, CDR2 YYEKEE (reference sequence). V was cut by 1 base and J by 1 base, with 11 bases left in between. CDR3 residues: CASSLWQGPQETQYF. CDR3 nucleotide sequence: TGTGCCAGCAGCTTGTGGCAGGGCCCCCAAGAGACCCAGTACTTC.

The V gene is TRBV4-1, the J gene TRBJ1-1, with 7 bases aligning to TRBD1. From germline, CDR1 is MGHRA and CDR2 YSYEKL. Trimming cost V 0 bases and J 8 bases; bases outside gene matches: 9. This CDR3 is 15 amino acids long. As DNA, the CDR3 is TGCGCCAGCAGCCAAGATCTTTTGCGGGACAGCGAAGCTTTCTTT. Translated: CASSQDLLRDSEAFF.

The chain uses TRBV5-4 and TRBJ2-5; D is unclear. CDR1 and CDR2 from the germline V gene are SGHNT and YYREEE (reference sequence). The germline V and J ends were trimmed by 4 bases and 1 base, with 11 bases remaining between them. This CDR3 has 14 residues. In nucleotides, the CDR3 is TGTGCCAGCAGCCCCCGTGGGATCCAAGAGACCCAGTACTTC. Translation gives CASSPRGIQETQYF.

This rearrangement joins TRBV7-2 to TRBJ2-1; the D call may be TRBD1 or TRBD2 (5 bases each). Trimming removed 0 bases at V and 8 bases at J, with 8 bases between. CDR1 is SGHTA, CDR2 FQGNSA, per germline. The CDR3 has 13 amino acids. The CDR3 region is CASSLAKGHEQFF. As DNA, the CDR3 is TGTGCCAGCAGCTTAGCTAAGGGACATGAGCAGTTCTTC.

The DNA for the CDR3 is TGTGCCAGCAGTTCTGGAGGGGGGGCTCATAATTCACCCCTCCACTTT. Translated, it gives CASSSGGGAHNSPLHF. V is TRBV6-5 and J is TRBJ1-6; possible D gene TRBD1, 6 bases. The CDR3 totals 16 residues. V lost 4 bases and J lost 5, with 15 bases in between. Germline assignment: CDR1 MNHEY and CDR2 SVGAGI.